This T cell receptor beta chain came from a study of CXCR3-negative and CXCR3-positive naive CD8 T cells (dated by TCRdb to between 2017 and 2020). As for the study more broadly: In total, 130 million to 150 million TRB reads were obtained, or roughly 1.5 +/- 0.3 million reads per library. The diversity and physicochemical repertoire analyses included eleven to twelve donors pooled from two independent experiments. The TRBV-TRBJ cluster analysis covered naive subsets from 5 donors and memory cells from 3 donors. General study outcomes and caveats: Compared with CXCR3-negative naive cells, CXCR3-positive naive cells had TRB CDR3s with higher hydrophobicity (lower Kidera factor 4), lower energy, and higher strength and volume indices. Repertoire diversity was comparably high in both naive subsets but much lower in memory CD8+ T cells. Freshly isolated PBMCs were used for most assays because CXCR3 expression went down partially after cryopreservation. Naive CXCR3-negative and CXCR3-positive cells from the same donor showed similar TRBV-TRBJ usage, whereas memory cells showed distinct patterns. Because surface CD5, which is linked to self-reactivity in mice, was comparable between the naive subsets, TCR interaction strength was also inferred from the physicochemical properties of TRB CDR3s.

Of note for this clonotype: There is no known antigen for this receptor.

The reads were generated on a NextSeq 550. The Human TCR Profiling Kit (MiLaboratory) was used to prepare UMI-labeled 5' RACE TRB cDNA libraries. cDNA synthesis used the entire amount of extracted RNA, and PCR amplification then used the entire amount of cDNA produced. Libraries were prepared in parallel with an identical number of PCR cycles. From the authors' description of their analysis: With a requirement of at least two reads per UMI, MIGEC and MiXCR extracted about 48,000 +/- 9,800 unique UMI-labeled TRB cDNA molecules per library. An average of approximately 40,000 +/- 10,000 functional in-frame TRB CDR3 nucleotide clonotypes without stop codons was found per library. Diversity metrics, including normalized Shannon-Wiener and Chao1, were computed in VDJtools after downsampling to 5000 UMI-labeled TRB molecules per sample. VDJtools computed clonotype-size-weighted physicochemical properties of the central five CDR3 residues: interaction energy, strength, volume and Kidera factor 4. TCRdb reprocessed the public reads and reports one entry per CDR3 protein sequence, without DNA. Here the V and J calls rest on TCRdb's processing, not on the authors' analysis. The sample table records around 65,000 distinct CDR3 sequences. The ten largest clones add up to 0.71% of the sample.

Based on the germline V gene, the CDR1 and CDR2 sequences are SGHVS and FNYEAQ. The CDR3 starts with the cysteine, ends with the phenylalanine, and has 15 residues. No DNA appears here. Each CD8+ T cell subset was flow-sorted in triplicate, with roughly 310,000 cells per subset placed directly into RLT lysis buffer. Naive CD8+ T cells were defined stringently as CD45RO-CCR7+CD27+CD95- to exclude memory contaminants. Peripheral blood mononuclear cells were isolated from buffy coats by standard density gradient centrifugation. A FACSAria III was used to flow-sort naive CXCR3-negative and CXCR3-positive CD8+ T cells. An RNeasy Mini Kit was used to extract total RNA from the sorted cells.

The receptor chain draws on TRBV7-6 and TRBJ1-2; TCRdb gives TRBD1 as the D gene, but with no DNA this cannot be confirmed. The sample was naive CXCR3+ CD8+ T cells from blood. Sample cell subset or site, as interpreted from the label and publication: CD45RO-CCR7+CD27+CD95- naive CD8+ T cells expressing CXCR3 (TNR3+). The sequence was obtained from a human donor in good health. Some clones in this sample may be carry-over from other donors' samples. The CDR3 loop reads CASSPGQGWFYGYTF.